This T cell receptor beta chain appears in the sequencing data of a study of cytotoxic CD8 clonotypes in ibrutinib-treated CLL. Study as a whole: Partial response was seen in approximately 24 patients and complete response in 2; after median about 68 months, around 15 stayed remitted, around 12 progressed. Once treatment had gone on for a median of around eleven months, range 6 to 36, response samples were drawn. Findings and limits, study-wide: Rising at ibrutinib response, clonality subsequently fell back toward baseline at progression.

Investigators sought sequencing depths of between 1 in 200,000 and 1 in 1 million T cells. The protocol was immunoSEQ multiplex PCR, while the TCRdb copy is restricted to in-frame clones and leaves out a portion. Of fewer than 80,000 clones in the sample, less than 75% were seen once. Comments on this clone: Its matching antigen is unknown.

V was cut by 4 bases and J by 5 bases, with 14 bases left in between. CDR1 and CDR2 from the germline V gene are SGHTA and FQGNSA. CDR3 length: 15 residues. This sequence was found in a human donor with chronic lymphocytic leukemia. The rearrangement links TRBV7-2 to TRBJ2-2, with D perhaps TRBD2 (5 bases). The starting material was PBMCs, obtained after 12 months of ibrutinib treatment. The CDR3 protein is CASSWYRGETGELFF. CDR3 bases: TGTGCCAGCAGCTGGTATCGGGGTGAGACCGGGGAGCTGTTTTTT.